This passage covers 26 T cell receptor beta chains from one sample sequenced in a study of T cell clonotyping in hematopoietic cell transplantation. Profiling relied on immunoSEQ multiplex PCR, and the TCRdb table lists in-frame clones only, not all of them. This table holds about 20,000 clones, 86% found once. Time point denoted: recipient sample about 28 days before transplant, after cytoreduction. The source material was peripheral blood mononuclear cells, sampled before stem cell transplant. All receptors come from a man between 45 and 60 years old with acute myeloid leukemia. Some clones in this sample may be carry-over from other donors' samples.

This chain's CDR3 is CAGGRMDTIYF. The CDR3 DNA is TGTGCCGGGGGGAGGATGGACACCATATATTTT. J is TRBJ1-3 and V is TRBV10-3, with a weak D call TRBD1 (5 bases). CDR3 length equals 11 residues. The germline gives CDR1 ENHRY, CDR2 SYGVKD. The ends were cut back, 11 bases at V and 8 bases at J, with 13 bases in the middle.

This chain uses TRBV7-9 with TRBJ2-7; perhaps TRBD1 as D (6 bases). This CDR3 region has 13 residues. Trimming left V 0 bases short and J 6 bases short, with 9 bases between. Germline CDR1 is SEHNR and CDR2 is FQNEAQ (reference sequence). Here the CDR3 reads CASSLALGGEQYF. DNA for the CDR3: TGTGCCAGCAGCTTAGCTCTAGGGGGCGAGCAGTACTTC.

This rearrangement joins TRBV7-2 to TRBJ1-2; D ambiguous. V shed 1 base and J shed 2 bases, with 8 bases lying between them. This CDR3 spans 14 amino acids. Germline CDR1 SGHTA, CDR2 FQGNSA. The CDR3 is CASSLEPVNYGYTF. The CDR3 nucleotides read TGTGCCAGCAGCTTAGAGCCGGTGAACTATGGCTACACCTTC.

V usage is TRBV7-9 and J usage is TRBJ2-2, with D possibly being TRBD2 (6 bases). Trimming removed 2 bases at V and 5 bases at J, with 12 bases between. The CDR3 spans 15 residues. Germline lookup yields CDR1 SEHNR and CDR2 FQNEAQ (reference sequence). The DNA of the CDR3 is TGTGCCAGCAGCTTACAGGCGGGGCGGACCGGGGAGCTGTTTTTT. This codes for CASSLQAGRTGELFF. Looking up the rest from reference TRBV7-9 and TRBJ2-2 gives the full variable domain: DTGVSQNPRHKITKRGQNVTFRCDPISEHNRLYWYRQTLGQGPEFLTYFQNEAQLEKSRLLSDRFSAERPKGSFSTLEIQRTEQGDSAMYLCASSLQAGRTGELFFGEGSRLTVL.

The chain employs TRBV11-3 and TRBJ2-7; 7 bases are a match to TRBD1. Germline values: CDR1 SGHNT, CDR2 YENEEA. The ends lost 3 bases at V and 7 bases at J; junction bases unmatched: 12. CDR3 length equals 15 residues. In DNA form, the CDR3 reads TGTGCCAGCAGCTTCTCCGGGACAGAACTCCGGGAGCAGTACTTC. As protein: CASSFSGTELREQYF. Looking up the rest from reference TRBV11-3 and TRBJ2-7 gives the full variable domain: EAGVVQSPRYKIIEKKQPVAFWCNPISGHNTLYWYLQNLGQGPELLIRYENEEAVDDSQLPKDRFSAERLKGVDSTLKIQPAELGDSAVYLCASSFSGTELREQYFGPGTRLTVT.

The CDR3 region is CSARGENEAFF. The CDR3 bases are TGCAGTGCTAGGGGGGAGAATGAAGCTTTCTTT. J is TRBJ1-1 and V is TRBV20-1; D is perhaps TRBD1 (5 bases). Trimming shortened V by 3 bases and J by 7 bases, and 9 bases separated the two germline ends. Germline V CDR1 and CDR2: DFQATT, SNEGSKA (reference sequence). This CDR3 has 11 amino acids.

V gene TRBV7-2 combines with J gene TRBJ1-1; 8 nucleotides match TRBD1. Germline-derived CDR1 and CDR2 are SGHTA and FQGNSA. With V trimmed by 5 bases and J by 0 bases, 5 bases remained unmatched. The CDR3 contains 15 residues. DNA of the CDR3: TGTGCCAGCAGCCCAGGGACAGGAATGAACACTGAAGCTTTCTTT. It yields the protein CASSPGTGMNTEAFF.

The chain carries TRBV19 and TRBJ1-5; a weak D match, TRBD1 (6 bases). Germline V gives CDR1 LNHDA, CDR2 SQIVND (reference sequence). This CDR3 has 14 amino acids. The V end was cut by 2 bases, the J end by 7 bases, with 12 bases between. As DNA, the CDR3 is TGTGCCAGTAGTATATGGGGGGCGGAGCAGCCCCAGCATTTT. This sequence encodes CASSIWGAEQPQHF.

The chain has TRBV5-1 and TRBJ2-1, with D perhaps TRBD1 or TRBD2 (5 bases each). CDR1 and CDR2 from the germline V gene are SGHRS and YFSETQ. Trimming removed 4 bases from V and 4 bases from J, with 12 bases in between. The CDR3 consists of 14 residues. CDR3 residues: CASSAGTEYNEQFF. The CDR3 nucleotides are TGCGCCAGCAGCGCCGGGACGGAGTACAATGAGCAGTTCTTC. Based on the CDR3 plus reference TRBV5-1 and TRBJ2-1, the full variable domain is KAGVTQTPRYLIKTRGQQVTLSCSPISGHRSVSWYQQTPGQGLQFLFEYFSETQRNKGNFPGRFSGRQFSNSRSEMNVSTLELGDSALYLCASSAGTEYNEQFFGPGTRLTVL.

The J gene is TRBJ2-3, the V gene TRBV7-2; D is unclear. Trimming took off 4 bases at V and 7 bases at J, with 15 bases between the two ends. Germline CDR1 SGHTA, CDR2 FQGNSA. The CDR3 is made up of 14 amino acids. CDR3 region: CASSSQASSHTQYF. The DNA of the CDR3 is TGTGCCAGCAGCTCTCAGGCTAGTAGTCATACGCAGTATTTT.

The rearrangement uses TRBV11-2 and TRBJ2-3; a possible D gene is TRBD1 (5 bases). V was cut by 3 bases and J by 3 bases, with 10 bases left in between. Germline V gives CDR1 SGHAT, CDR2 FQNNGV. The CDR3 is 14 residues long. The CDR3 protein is CASSLGRGTDTQYF. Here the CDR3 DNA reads TGTGCCAGCAGCTTGGGTAGGGGAACAGATACGCAGTATTTT.

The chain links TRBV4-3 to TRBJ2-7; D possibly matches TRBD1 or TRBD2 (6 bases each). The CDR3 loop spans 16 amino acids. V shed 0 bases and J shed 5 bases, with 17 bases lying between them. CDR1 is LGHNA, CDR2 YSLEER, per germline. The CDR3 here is CASSQDGRGAFNEQYF. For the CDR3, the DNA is TGCGCCAGCAGCCAAGATGGAAGGGGGGCGTTTAACGAGCAGTACTTC.

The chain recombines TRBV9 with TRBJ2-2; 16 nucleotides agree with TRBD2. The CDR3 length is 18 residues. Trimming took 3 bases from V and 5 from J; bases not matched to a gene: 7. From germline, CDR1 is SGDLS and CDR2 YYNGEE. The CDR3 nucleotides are TGTGCCAGCAGCGCGGGACTAGCGGGGGGGCCACAGACCGGGGAGCTGTTTTTT. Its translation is CASSAGLAGGPQTGELFF.

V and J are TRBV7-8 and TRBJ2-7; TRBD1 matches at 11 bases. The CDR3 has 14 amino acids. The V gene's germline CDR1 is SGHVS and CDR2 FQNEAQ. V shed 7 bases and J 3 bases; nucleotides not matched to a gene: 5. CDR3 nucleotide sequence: TGTGCCAGCACCAACGGGACAGGGGGCTACGAGCAGTACTTC. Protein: CASTNGTGGYEQYF.

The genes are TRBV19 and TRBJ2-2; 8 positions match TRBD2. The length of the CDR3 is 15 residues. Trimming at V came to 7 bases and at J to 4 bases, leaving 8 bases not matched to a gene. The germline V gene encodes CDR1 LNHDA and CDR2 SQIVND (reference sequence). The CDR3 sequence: CASTSGGSGTGELFF. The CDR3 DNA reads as TGTGCCAGTACCTCGGGGGGGAGCGGCACCGGGGAGCTGTTTTTT.

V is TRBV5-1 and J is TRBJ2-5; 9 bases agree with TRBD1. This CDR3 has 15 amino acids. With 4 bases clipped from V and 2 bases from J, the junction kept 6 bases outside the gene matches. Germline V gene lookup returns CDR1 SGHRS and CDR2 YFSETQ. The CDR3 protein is CASSRGQGTQETQYF. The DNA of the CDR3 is TGCGCCAGCAGCCGTGGACAGGGGACTCAAGAGACCCAGTACTTC.

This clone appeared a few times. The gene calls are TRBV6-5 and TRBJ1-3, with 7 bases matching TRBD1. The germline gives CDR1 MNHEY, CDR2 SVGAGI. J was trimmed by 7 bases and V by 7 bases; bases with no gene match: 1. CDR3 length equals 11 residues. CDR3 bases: TGTGCCAGCATCAGGGGGAACACCATATATTTT. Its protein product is CASIRGNTIYF.

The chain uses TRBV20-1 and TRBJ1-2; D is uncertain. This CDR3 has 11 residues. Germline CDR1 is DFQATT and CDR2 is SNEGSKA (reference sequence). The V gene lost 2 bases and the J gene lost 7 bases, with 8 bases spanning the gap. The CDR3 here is CSARRLAGYTF. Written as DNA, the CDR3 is TGCAGTGCTAGACGTTTAGCTGGCTACACCTTC.

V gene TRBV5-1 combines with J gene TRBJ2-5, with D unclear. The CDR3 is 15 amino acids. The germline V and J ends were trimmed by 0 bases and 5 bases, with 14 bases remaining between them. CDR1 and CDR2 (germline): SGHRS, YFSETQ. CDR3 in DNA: TGCGCCAGCAGCTTGGAGGCGGCCGGGTGGGAGACCCAGTACTTC. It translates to CASSLEAAGWETQYF. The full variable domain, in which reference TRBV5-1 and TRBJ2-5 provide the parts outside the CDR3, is KAGVTQTPRYLIKTRGQQVTLSCSPISGHRSVSWYQQTPGQGLQFLFEYFSETQRNKGNFPGRFSGRQFSNSRSEMNVSTLELGDSALYLCASSLEAAGWETQYFGPGTRLLVL.

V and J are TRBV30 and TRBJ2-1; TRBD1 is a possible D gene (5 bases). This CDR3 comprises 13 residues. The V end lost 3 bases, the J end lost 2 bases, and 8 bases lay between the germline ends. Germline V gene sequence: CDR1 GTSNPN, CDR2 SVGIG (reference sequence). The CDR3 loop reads CAWRDTAYNEQFF. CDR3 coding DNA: TGTGCCTGGAGGGACACCGCCTACAATGAGCAGTTCTTC.

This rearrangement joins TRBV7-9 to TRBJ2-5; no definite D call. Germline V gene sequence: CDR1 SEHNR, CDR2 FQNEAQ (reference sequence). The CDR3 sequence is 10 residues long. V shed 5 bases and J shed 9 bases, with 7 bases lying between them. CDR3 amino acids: CASSGVAQYF. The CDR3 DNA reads TGTGCCAGCAGCGGAGTGGCCCAGTACTTC.

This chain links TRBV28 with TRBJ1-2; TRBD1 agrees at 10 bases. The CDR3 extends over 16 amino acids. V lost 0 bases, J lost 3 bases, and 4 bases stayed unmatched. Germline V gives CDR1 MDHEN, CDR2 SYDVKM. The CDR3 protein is CASSLWGTGVYYGYTF. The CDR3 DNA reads TGTGCCAGCAGTTTATGGGGGACAGGGGTCTACTATGGCTACACCTTC.

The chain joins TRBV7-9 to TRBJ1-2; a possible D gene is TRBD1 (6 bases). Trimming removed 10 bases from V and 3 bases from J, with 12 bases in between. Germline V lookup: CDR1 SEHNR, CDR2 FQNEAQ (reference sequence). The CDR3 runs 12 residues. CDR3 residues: CATRTEYYGYTF. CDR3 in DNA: TGTGCCACCCGGACAGAGTACTATGGCTACACCTTC.

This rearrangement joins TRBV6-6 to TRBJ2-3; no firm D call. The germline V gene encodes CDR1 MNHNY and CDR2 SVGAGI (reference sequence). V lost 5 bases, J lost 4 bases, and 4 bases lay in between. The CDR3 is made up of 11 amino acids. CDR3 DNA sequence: TGTGCCAGCAGTGTAGCAGATACGCAGTATTTT. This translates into CASSVADTQYF.

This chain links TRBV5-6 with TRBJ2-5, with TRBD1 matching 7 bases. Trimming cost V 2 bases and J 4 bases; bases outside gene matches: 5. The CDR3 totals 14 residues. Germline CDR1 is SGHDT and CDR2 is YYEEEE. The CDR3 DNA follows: TGTGCCAGCAGCTTCACAGGGGATAGAGAGACCCAGTACTTC. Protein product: CASSFTGDRETQYF.

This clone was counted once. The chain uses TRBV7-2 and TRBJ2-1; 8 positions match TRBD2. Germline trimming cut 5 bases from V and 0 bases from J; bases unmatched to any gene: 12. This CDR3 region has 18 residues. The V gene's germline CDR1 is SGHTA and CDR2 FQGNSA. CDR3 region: CASSKGRGDVSSYNEQFF. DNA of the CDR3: TGTGCCAGCAGCAAGGGGCGGGGGGATGTGAGCTCCTACAATGAGCAGTTCTTC.